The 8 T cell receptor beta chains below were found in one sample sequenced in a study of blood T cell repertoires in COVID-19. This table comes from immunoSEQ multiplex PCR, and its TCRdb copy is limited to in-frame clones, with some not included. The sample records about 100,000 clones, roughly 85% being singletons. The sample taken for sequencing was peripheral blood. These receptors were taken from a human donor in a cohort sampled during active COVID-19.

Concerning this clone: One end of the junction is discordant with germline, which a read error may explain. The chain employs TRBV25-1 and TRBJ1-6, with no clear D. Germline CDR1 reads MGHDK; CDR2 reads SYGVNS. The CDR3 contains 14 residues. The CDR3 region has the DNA TGTGCCAGCAGTTACAGCTCCTATAATTCACCCCTCTACTTT. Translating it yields CASSYSSYNSPLYF.

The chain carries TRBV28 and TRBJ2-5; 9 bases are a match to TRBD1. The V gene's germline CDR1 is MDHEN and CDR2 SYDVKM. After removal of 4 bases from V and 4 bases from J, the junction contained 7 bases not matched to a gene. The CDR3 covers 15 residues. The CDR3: CASSSGQGMRETQYF. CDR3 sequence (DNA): TGTGCCAGCAGTTCCGGACAGGGGATGCGAGAGACCCAGTACTTC. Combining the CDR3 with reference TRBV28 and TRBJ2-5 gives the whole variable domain DVKVTQSSRYLVKRTGEKVFLECVQDMDHENMFWYRQDPGLGLRLIYFSYDVKMKEKGDIPEGYSVSREKKERFSLILESASTNQTSMYLCASSSGQGMRETQYFGPGTRLLVL.

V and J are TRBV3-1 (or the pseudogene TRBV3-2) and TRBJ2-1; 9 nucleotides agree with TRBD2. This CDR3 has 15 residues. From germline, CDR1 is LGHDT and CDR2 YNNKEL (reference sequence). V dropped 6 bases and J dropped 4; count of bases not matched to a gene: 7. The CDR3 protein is CASRPSGGSYNEQFF. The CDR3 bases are TGTGCCAGCAGACCCAGCGGGGGGTCATACAATGAGCAGTTCTTC.

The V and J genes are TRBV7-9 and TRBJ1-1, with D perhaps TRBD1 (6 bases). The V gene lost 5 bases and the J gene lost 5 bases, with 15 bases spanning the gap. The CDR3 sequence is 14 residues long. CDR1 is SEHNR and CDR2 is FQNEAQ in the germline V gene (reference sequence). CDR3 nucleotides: TGTGCCAGCAGCCTCCAGGGTCAGGGGACTGAAGCTTTCTTT. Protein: CASSLQGQGTEAFF.

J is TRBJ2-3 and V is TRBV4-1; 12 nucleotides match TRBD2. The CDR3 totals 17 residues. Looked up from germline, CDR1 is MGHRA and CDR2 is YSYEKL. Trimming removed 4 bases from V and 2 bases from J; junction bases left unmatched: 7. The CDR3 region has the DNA TGCGCCAGCAGCCCCACTAGCGGGGGGTTTCTCACAGATACGCAGTATTTT. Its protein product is CASSPTSGGFLTDTQYF.

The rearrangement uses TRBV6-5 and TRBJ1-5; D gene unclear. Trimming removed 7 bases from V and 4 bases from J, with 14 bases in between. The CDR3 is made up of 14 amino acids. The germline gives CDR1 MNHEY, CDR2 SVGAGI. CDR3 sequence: CASTSGVGNQPQHF. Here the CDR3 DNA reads TGTGCCAGCACTTCCGGGGTAGGAAATCAGCCCCAGCATTTT.

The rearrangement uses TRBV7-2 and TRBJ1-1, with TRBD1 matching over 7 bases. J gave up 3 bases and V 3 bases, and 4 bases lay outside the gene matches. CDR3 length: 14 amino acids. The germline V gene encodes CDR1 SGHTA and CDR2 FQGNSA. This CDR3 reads CASSLKGADTEAFF. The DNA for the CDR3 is TGTGCCAGCAGCTTGAAGGGGGCGGACACTGAAGCTTTCTTT.

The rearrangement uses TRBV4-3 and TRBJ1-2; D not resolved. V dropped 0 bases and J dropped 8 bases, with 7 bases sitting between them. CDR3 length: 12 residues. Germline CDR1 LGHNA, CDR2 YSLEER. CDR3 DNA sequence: TGCGCCAGCAGCCAAGACAGGAGGGGCTACACCTTC. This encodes CASSQDRRGYTF.